This record covers a single TCR beta chain. The junction differs from germline at one of its ends, possibly a read error. The CDR3 contains 9 residues. In germline, CDR1 is LNHDA, CDR2 SQIVND (reference sequence). Amplified TCR beta CDR3 regions derived from RNA transcripts. An initial round of RT-PCR targeting the TCR CDR3 relied on the HTBI primer set. MiXCR, run by TCRdb on the multiplex PCR reads, gives a single entry per CDR3 protein. The data show under 700,000 distinct CDR3 sequences, roughly 50% seen once. The sample originates from a study of T cells in Graves' hyperthyroidism and ophthalmopathy.

The J gene is TRBJ2-2, the V gene TRBV19; the D gene is possibly TRBD2 (6 bases). The clonotype was recovered from a woman under 30 with Graves' hyperthyroidism. What was sequenced was peripheral blood or thyroid tissue (not recorded which). The CDR3 nucleotides read TGTGCCAGTAGCGGGGGGCTGTTTTTT. Amino acid sequence: CASSGGLFF.